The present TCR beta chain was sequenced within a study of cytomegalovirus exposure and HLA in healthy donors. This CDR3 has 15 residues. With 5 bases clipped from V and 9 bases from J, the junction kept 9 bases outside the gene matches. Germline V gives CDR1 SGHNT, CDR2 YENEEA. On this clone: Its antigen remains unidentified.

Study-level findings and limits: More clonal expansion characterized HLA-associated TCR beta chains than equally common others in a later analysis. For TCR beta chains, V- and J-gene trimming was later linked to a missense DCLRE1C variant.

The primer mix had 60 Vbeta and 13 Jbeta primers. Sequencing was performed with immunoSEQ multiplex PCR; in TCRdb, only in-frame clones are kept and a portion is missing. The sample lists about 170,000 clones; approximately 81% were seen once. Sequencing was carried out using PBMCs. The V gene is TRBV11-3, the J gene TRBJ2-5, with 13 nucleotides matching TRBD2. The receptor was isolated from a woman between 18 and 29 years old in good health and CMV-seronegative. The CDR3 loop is CASSAGTSGTEAQYF. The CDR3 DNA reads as TGTGCCAGCAGCGCGGGGACTAGCGGGACTGAGGCCCAGTACTTC. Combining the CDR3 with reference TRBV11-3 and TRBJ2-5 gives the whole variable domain EAGVVQSPRYKIIEKKQPVAFWCNPISGHNTLYWYLQNLGQGPELLIRYENEEAVDDSQLPKDRFSAERLKGVDSTLKIQPAELGDSAVYLCASSAGTSGTEAQYFGPGTRLLVL.